This TCR beta chain was sequenced for a study of beta chain features in type 1 diabetes. Every bit of the isolated RNA underwent reverse transcription, so sequencing read expressed TCRB transcripts. TCRdb keeps only in-frame clones here, not all; method: immunoSEQ multiplex PCR. The profile covers roughly 300,000 clones, with 9.3% appearing a single time and approximately 1% taken by the ten largest. This clone was observed a few times. Its antigen is not identified. Overall study results and limits: Moderate but significant shortening of TCRB CDR3s was recorded in all four CD4+ subsets from Type 1 diabetes patients. The study found fewer insertions and more deletions at VDJ junctions in type 1 diabetes patients.

This CDR3 is built from 12 residues. The germline V gene encodes CDR1 MNHEY and CDR2 SVGAGI. V dropped 2 bases and J dropped 7 bases, with 6 bases sitting between them. The chain employs TRBV6-5 and TRBJ1-5; D is unresolved. Sample: central memory CD4+ T cells from blood. This TCR came from a man aged 30 to 39 with type 1 diabetes. CDR3 DNA: TGTGCCAGCAGTTACACATTGCAGCCCCAGCATTTT. It is translated as CASSYTLQPQHF.